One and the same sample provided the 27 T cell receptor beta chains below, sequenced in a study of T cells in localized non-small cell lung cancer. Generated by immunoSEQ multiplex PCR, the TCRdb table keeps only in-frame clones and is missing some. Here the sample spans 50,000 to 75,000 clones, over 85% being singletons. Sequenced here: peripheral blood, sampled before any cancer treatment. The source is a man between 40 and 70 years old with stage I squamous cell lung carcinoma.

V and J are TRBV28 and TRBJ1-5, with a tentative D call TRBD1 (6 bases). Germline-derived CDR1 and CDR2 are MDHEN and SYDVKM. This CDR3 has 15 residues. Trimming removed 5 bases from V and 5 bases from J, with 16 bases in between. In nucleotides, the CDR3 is TGTGCCAGCAGTCCTACAGGGACCCTCCATCAGCCCCAGCATTTT. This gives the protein CASSPTGTLHQPQHF. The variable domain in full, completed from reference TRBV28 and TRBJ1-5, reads DVKVTQSSRYLVKRTGEKVFLECVQDMDHENMFWYRQDPGLGLRLIYFSYDVKMKEKGDIPEGYSVSREKKERFSLILESASTNQTSMYLCASSPTGTLHQPQHFGDGTRLSIL.

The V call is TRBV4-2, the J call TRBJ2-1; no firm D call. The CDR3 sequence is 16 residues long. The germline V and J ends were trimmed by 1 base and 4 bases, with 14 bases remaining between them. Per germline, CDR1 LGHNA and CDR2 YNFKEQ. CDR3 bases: TGTGCCAGCAGCCAAGGGTTTGGTCCGACGTACAATGAGCAGTTCTTC. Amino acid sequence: CASSQGFGPTYNEQFF.

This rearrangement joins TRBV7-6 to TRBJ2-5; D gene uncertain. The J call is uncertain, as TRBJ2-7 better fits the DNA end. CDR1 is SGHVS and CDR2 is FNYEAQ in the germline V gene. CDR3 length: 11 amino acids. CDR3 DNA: TGTGCCAGCGGGAACACCTACGAGCAGTACTTC. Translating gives CASGNTYEQYF.

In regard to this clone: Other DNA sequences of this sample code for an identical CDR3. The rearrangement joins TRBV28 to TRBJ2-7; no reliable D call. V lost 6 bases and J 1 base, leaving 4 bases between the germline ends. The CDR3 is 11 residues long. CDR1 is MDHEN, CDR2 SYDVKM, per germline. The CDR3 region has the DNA TGTGCCAGCAGGTCTTCCTACGAGCAGTACTTC. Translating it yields CASRSSYEQYF.

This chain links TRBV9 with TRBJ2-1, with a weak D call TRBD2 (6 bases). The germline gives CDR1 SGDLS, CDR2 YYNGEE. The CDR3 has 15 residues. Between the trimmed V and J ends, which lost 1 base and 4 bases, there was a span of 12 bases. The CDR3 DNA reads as TGTGCCAGCAGCGTAAGCCCGGGGGTTTACAATGAGCAGTTCTTC. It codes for CASSVSPGVYNEQFF.

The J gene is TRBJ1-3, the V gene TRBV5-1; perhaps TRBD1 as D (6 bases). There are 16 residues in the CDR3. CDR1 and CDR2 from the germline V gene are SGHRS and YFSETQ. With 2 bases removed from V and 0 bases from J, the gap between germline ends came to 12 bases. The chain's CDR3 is CASSLPDSFSGNTIYF. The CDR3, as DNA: TGCGCCAGCAGCTTACCGGACAGCTTCTCTGGAAACACCATATATTTT. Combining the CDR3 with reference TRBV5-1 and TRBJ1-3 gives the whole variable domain KAGVTQTPRYLIKTRGQQVTLSCSPISGHRSVSWYQQTPGQGLQFLFEYFSETQRNKGNFPGRFSGRQFSNSRSEMNVSTLELGDSALYLCASSLPDSFSGNTIYFGEGSWLTVV.

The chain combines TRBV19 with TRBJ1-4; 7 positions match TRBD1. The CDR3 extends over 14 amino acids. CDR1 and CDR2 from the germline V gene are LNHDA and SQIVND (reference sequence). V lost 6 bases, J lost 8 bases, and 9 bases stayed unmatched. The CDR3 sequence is CASSNLGQEEKLFF. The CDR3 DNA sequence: TGTGCCAGTAGCAACCTCGGACAGGAGGAAAAACTGTTTTTT.

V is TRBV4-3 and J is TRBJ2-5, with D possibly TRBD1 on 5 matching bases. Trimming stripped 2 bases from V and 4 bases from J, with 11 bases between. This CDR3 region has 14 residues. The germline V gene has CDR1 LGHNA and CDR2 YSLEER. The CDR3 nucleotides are TGCGCCAGCAGCCAAAGGGCAAGGGGAGAGACCCAGTACTTC. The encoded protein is CASSQRARGETQYF.

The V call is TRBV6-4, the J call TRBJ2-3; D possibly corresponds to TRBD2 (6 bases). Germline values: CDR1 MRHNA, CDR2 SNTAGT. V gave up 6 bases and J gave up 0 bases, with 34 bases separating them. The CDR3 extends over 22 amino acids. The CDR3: CASRDPGELYSKLGRSTDTQYF. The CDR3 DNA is TGTGCCAGCAGAGACCCGGGGGAACTTTACTCAAAGTTGGGTCGGAGCACAGATACGCAGTATTTT.

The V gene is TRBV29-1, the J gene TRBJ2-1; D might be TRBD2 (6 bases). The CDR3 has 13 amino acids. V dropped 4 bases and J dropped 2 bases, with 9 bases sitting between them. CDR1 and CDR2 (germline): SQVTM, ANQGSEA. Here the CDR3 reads CSVGGGTYNEQFF. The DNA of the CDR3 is TGCAGCGTTGGGGGCGGGACCTACAATGAGCAGTTCTTC.

The DNA for the CDR3 is TGTGCCAGCAGCTTAGCGGGAGGGCGTGAGCAGTTCTTC. Translating gives CASSLAGGREQFF. V is TRBV7-8 and J is TRBJ2-1, with 7 bases lining up with TRBD2. Germline assignment: CDR1 SGHVS and CDR2 FQNEAQ. The CDR3 extends over 13 amino acids. Losses at the gene ends were 0 bases for V and 9 bases for J; bases not matched to a gene: 2.

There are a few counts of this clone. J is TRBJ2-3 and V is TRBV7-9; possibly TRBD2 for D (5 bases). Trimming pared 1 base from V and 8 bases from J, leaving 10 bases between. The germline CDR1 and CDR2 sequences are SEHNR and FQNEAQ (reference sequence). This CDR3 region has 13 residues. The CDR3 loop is CASSLETRPTQYF. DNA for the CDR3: TGTGCCAGCAGCTTAGAAACTAGACCTACGCAGTATTTT. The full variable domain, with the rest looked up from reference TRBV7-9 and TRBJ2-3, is DTGVSQNPRHKITKRGQNVTFRCDPISEHNRLYWYRQTLGQGPEFLTYFQNEAQLEKSRLLSDRFSAERPKGSFSTLEIQRTEQGDSAMYLCASSLETRPTQYFGPGTRLTVL.

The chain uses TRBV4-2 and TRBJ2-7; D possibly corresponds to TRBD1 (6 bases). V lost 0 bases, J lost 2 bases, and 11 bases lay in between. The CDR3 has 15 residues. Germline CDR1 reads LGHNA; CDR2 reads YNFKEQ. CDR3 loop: CASSQDLGGTYEQYF. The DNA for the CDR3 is TGTGCCAGCAGCCAAGATCTAGGGGGTACCTACGAGCAGTACTTC.

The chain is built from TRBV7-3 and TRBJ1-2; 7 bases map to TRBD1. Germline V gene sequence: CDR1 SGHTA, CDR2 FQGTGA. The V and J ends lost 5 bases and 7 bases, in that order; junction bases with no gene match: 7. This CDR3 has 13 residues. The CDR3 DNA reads TGTGCCAGCAGCCTCGACAGGGCGGGTGGCTACACCTTC. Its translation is CASSLDRAGGYTF.

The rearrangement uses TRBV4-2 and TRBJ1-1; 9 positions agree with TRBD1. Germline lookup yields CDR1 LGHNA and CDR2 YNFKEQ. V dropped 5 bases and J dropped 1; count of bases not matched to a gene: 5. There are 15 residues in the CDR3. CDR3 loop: CASSFGTGSNTEAFF. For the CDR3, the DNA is TGTGCCAGCAGCTTCGGGACAGGGTCGAACACTGAAGCTTTCTTT.

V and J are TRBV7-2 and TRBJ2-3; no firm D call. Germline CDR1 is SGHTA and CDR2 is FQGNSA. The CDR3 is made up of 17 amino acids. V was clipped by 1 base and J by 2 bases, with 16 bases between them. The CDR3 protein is CASSLDLGEGSTDTQYF. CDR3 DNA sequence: TGTGCCAGCAGCTTAGACCTTGGTGAAGGCTCCACAGATACGCAGTATTTT. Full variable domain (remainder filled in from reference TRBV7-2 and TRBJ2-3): GAGVSQSPSNKVTEKGKDVELRCDPISGHTALYWYRQSLGQGLEFLIYFQGNSAPDKSGLPSDRFSAERTGGSVSTLTIQRTQQEDSAVYLCASSLDLGEGSTDTQYFGPGTRLTVL.

CDR3 bases: TGCGCCAGCAGCTTTTACTCGACTCTGCGGGATGAGCAGTTCTTC. Translating gives CASSFYSTLRDEQFF. The chain couples TRBV5-1 to TRBJ2-1, with a possible D match to TRBD2 (5 bases). The CDR3 runs 15 residues. Germline loops: CDR1 SGHRS, CDR2 YFSETQ. Between the trimmed V and J ends, which lost 2 bases and 8 bases, there was a span of 17 bases.

The CDR3 coding sequence is TGTGCCAGCAGCTCTCGTCGGGGTCAGGCCAACACTGAAGCTTTCTTT. As protein: CASSSRRGQANTEAFF. The chain links TRBV7-2 to TRBJ1-1; unclear D gene. The V end lost 4 bases, the J end lost 2 bases, and 17 bases lay between the germline ends. CDR1 SGHTA and CDR2 FQGNSA come from the germline V gene. This CDR3 spans 16 amino acids. Full variable domain (rest looked up from reference TRBV7-2 and TRBJ1-1): GAGVSQSPSNKVTEKGKDVELRCDPISGHTALYWYRQSLGQGLEFLIYFQGNSAPDKSGLPSDRFSAERTGGSVSTLTIQRTQQEDSAVYLCASSSRRGQANTEAFFGQGTRLTVV.

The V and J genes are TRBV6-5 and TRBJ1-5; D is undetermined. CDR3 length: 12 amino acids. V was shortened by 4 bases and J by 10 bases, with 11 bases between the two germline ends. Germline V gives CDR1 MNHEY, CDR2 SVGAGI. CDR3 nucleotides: TGTGCCAGCAGTTTAAATGCAGGACCCCAGCATTTT. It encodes CASSLNAGPQHF.

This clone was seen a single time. The CDR3 region has the DNA TGTGCCAGCAGCCCAATAAGCACAGATACGCAGTATTTT. It is translated as CASSPISTDTQYF. The V and J genes are TRBV7-3 and TRBJ2-3, with D uncertain. V was shortened by 5 bases and J by 0 bases, with 6 bases between the two germline ends. The CDR3 sequence is 13 residues long. CDR1 SGHTA and CDR2 FQGTGA come from the germline V gene.

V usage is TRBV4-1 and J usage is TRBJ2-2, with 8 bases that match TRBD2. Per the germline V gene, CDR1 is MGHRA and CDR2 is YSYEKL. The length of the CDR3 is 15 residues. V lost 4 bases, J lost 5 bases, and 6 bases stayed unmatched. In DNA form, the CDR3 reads TGCGCCAGCAGCCCTCGACTAGCGCGAACCGGGGAGCTGTTTTTT. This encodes CASSPRLARTGELFF.

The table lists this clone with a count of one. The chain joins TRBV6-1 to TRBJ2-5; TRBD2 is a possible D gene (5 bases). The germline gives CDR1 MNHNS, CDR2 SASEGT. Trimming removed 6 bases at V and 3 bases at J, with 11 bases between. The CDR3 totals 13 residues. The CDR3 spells CASSLASKETQYF. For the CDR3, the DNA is TGTGCCAGCAGCCTAGCCTCCAAAGAGACCCAGTACTTC.

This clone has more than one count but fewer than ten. CDR3 sequence: CASSQDIRAGTGELFF. The CDR3 nucleotides are TGCGCCAGCAGCCAAGATATTAGGGCGGGCACCGGGGAGCTGTTTTTT. V usage is TRBV4-3 and J usage is TRBJ2-2; TRBD2 is a possible D gene (5 bases). V shed 0 bases and J shed 4 bases, with 12 bases lying between them. Germline V gene sequence: CDR1 LGHNA, CDR2 YSLEER. The CDR3 has 16 residues.

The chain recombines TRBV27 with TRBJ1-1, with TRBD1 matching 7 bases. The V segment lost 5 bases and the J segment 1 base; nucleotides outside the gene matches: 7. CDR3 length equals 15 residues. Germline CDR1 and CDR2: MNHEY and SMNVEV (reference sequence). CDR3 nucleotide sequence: TGTGCCAGCAGTCCTAAGACAGGGTGGAACACTGAAGCTTTCTTT. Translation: CASSPKTGWNTEAFF.

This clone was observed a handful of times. This chain's CDR3 is CASRRPGETGELFF. In DNA form, the CDR3 reads TGTGCCAGCCGCCGCCCAGGGGAGACCGGGGAGCTGTTTTTT. V is TRBV6-1 and J is TRBJ2-2; D is perhaps TRBD1 (6 bases). The germline V gene encodes CDR1 MNHNS and CDR2 SASEGT. The CDR3 has 14 residues. V was trimmed by 8 bases and J by 5 bases, leaving 15 bases between them.

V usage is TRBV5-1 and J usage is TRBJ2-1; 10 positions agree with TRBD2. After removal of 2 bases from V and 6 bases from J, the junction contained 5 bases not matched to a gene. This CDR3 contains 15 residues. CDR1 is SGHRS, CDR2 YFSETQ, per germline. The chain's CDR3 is CASSLRASGSNEQFF. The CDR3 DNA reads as TGCGCCAGCAGCTTAAGGGCTAGCGGGAGCAATGAGCAGTTCTTC.

The CDR3 region has the DNA TGCGCCAGCAGTGAGTCGGGGCAGCCCCAGCATTTT. Protein product: CASSESGQPQHF. V and J are TRBV10-1 and TRBJ1-5, with D unresolved. Trimming shortened V by 0 bases and J by 7 bases, and 4 bases separated the two germline ends. The CDR3 has 12 amino acids. From germline, CDR1 is WNHNN and CDR2 SYGVQD (reference sequence).